These T cell receptor beta chains were read from a single sample in a study of CD8 T cells in cerebrospinal fluid in Alzheimer's disease. TCRdb reprocessed the 10x single-cell sequencing reads and stores each CDR3 protein as one record, lacking DNA. The listing contains around 1,000 distinct CDR3 sequences. The material sequenced was cerebrospinal fluid. The receptors shown here come from a human donor in good health. The CDR3 runs from the conserved cysteine through the conserved F or W. Some rows mark clone size as missing; the rest say once, few, many or name a class of expanded clone.

abundance: medium-sized
j_gene: TRBJ2-1
v_gene: TRBV4-1
CDR3aa: CATSTGVVSYNEQFF

abundance: large
j_gene: TRBJ2-5
v_gene: TRBV7-2
CDR3aa: CASSFPGLAGGRETQYF

abundance: medium-sized
j_gene: TRBJ1-5
v_gene: TRBV28
CDR3aa: CASSPRTNNQPQHF

abundance: large
j_gene: TRBJ2-7
v_gene: TRBV7-2
CDR3aa: CASSLPFPNEQYF

abundance: medium-sized
j_gene: TRBJ1-2
v_gene: TRBV20-1
CDR3aa: CSASEQGPGYTF

abundance: medium-sized
j_gene: TRBJ1-1
v_gene: TRBV7-2
CDR3aa: CASSLGTGADEAFF

abundance: large
j_gene: TRBJ1-1
v_gene: TRBV20-1
CDR3aa: CSPIPPSWGTEAFF

abundance: medium-sized
j_gene: TRBJ1-5
v_gene: TRBV19
CDR3aa: CASVDRGSNQPQHF

abundance: medium-sized
j_gene: TRBJ2-7
v_gene: TRBV3-1
CDR3aa: CASSQGLGTNTYEQYF

abundance: large
j_gene: TRBJ1-1
v_gene: TRBV25-1
CDR3aa: CASSEFGRNTEAFF

abundance: large
j_gene: TRBJ2-2
v_gene: TRBV27
CDR3aa: CASSSTGYPNTGELFF

abundance: medium-sized
j_gene: TRBJ2-5
v_gene: TRBV28
CDR3aa: CATSAGGLEETQYF

abundance: medium-sized
j_gene: TRBJ2-7
v_gene: TRBV6-2/TRBV6-3
CDR3aa: CASSYSRAYEQYF

abundance: medium-sized
j_gene: TRBJ1-2
v_gene: TRBV10-1
CDR3aa: CATTITRGMQNYGYTF

abundance: -
j_gene: TRBJ2-7
v_gene: TRBV18
CDR3aa: CASSPTRTSGGYEQYF

abundance: medium-sized
j_gene: TRBJ2-2
v_gene: TRBV18
CDR3aa: CASSPNGQGSMTGELFF

abundance: medium-sized
j_gene: TRBJ2-1
v_gene: TRBV5-1
CDR3aa: CASRRTGANEQFF

abundance: large
j_gene: TRBJ1-5
v_gene: TRBV10-2
CDR3aa: CASRATGNQPQHF

abundance: medium-sized
j_gene: TRBJ1-1
v_gene: TRBV4-2
CDR3aa: CASSQAGTGNTEAFF

abundance: medium-sized
j_gene: TRBJ2-3
v_gene: TRBV6-2/TRBV6-3
CDR3aa: CASSGSTDTQYF

abundance: -
j_gene: TRBJ2-5
v_gene: TRBV5-6
CDR3aa: CASSSGAGTRLETQYF

abundance: medium-sized
j_gene: TRBJ2-7
v_gene: TRBV2
CDR3aa: CASSVGDPRVVEQYF